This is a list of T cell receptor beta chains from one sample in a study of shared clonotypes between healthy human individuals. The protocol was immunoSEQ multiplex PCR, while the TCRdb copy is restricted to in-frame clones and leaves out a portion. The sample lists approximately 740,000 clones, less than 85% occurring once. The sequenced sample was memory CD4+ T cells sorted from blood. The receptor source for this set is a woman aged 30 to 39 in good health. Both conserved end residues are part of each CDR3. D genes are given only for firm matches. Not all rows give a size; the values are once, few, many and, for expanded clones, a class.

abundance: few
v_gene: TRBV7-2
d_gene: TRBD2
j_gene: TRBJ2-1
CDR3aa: CASSPMTSGIYNEQFF
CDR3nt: TGTGCCAGCAGCCCAATGACTAGCGGGATCTACAATGAGCAGTTCTTC

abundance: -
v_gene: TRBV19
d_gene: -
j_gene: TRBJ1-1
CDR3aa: CASSSNRAPQGTEAFF
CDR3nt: TGTGCCAGTAGTAGTAACCGGGCCCCCCAGGGCACTGAAGCTTTCTTT

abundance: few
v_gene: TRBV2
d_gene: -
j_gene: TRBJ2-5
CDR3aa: CASGRAPHEETQYF
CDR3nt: TGTGCCAGCGGAAGAGCCCCACATGAAGAGACCCAGTACTTC

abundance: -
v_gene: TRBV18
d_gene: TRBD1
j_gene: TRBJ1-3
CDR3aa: CASSPQGAGNTIYF
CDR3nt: TGTGCCAGCTCACCGCAGGGGGCTGGAAACACCATATATTTT

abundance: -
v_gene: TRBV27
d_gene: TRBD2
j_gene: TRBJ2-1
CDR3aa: CASSRTSGVLLTSYNEQFF
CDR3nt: TGTGCCAGCAGCCGGACTAGCGGGGTCCTATTAACATCCTACAATGAGCAGTTCTTC

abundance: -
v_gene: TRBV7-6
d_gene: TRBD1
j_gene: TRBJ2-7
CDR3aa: CASSPDRVHEQYF
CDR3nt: TGTGCCAGCAGCCCCGACAGGGTACACGAGCAGTACTTC

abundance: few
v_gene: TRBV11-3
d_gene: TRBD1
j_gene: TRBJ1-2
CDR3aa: CASSSGQGHGYTF
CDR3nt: TGTGCCAGCAGCAGCGGACAGGGTCATGGCTACACCTTC

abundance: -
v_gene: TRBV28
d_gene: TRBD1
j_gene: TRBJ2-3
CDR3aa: CASSSSTGQGGGTDTQYF
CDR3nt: TGTGCCAGCAGTTCGAGTACGGGACAGGGAGGAGGAACAGATACGCAGTATTTT

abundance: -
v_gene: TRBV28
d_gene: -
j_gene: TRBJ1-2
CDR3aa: CASSLAGFGENPYYGYTF
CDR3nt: TGTGCCAGCAGTTTAGCCGGGTTCGGGGAAAATCCTTATTATGGCTACACCTTC

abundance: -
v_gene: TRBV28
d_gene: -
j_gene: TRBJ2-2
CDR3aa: CASSPGYNTGELFF
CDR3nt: TGTGCCAGCAGCCCCGGGTATAACACCGGGGAGCTGTTTTTT

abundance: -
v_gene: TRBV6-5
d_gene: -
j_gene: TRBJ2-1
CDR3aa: CASRAGGQSWSEQFF
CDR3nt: TGTGCCAGCAGAGCCGGGGGGCAATCATGGAGTGAGCAGTTCTTC

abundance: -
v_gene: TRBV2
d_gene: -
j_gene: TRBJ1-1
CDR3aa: CASSDRGYTEAFF
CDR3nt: TGTGCCAGCAGTGACCGAGGATACACTGAAGCTTTCTTT

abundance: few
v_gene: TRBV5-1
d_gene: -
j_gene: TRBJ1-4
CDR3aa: CASSLEAGVIWNEKLFF
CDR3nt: TGCGCCAGCAGCTTGGAGGCAGGGGTGATTTGGAATGAAAAACTGTTTTTT

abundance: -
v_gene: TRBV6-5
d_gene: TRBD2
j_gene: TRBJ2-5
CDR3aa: CASSYALAVQETQYF
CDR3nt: TGTGCCAGCAGTTACGCACTAGCGGTTCAAGAGACCCAGTACTTC